This T cell receptor beta chain was sequenced during a study of blood T cells in healthy people across ages. General study findings and limits: TCR beta diversity correlated strongly with naive T cell percentage. Diversity estimates from one million T cells were considered underestimates.

There are 17 residues in the CDR3. After removal of 1 base from V and 4 bases from J, the junction contained 10 bases not matched to a gene. Note on this clonotype: The target antigen is unknown.

The second PCR ran about 6 to 11 cycles with a sample-barcoded 5' primer and J-beta primers. MiXCR, applied by TCRdb to the 5' RACE reads, yields one record per CDR3 protein. The sample carries approximately 800,000 distinct CDR3 sequences, approximately 53% recorded once. The sequence was obtained from a middle-aged man in good health. The rearrangement links TRBV12-3 or TRBV12-4 to TRBJ1-2, with 9 bases lining up with TRBD1. The sequenced material came from blood. CDR3 bases: TGTGCCAGCAGTTTAGAAGGGACAGGGCTTACTTTCTATGGCTACACCTTC. Translated: CASSLEGTGLTFYGYTF.